This T cell receptor (beta chain) stems from a study of blood T cell repertoires in COVID-19. Across the study: COVID-19 samples, acute and convalescent, were from the United States, Italy and Spain. PBMCs, B-cell-depleted T cells, or T cells provided the cDNA or gDNA that made up the material.

The Seattle patients, enrolled during active infection, were followed longitudinally. Methods used by the authors: Researchers report that nucleated cell counts were estimated from reference gene primer amplification. Clones were sequenced by immunoSEQ multiplex PCR, and TCRdb holds only the in-frame ones, with some missing. V, J and clone size derive from that table, while D and trimming were established from the DNA sequence. This table has a few hundred thousand clones, 90% appearing once. V dropped 2 bases and J dropped 5; count of bases not matched to a gene: 11. This CDR3 contains 17 residues. Per germline, CDR1 KGHDR and CDR2 SFDVKD.

The specimen sequenced was peripheral blood. The chain is built from TRBV24-1 and TRBJ2-1; 7 bases match TRBD2. The receptor was derived from a woman aged 40 to 50 with COVID-19, enrolled during active disease. CDR3 coding DNA: TGTGCCACCAGTGATTCCGCCAGGGCGGGAGTTCACAATGAGCAGTTCTTC. Translated, it gives CATSDSARAGVHNEQFF.